This TCR beta chain came from a study of cytotoxic CD8 clonotypes in ibrutinib-treated CLL. Study-wide context: Across the patients, 10 to 11 were relapsed/refractory, 15 treatment-naive and around 18 IGHV unmutated. Among responders, roughly 25 were partial and 2 complete; after median roughly 68 months, around 15 stayed remitted and approximately 12 progressed.

V was trimmed by 1 base and J by 0 bases, leaving 7 bases between them. There are 14 residues in the CDR3. CDR1 and CDR2 from the germline V gene are SQVTM and ANQGSEA. Only a few counts were recorded for this clone. The antigen is unknown. The targeted sequencing depth was 1 in 200,000 to 1 in 1 million T cells. Some clones are missing from TCRdb's copy, which holds only in-frame ones; the method was immunoSEQ multiplex PCR. Among fewer than 300,000 clones listed, less than 85% were seen once. Whole-study findings and limits: Clonality went higher at ibrutinib response and then dropped back toward baseline at progression.

This chain links TRBV29-1 with TRBJ2-1, with D tentatively TRBD1 (6 bases). This TCR derives from a human donor with chronic lymphocytic leukemia. The sequencing here drew on PBMCs, taken at disease progression, from a patient treated with ibrutinib. CDR3 nucleotides: TGCAGCGTTGAAGTGGGGGCCTCCTACAATGAGCAGTTCTTC. The encoded protein is CSVEVGASYNEQFF.